This record covers a single TCR beta chain. The CDR3 totals 15 residues. This entry comes from a study of control samples from healthy donors and cancer patients. The data were produced by immunoSEQ multiplex PCR, yet TCRdb's version contains in-frame clones alone and is incomplete. The table includes 55,000 to 70,000 clones, under 95% detected once. Sequencing was carried out using PBMCs. This chain links TRBV21-1 with TRBJ2-2. TRBV21-1 counts as a pseudogene. The clonotype comes from a young man with colorectal cancer. CDR3: CASSCRSNHTGELFF. CDR3 DNA sequence: TGTGCCAGCAGCTGCCGTTCGAACCACACCGGGGAGCTGTTTTTT.